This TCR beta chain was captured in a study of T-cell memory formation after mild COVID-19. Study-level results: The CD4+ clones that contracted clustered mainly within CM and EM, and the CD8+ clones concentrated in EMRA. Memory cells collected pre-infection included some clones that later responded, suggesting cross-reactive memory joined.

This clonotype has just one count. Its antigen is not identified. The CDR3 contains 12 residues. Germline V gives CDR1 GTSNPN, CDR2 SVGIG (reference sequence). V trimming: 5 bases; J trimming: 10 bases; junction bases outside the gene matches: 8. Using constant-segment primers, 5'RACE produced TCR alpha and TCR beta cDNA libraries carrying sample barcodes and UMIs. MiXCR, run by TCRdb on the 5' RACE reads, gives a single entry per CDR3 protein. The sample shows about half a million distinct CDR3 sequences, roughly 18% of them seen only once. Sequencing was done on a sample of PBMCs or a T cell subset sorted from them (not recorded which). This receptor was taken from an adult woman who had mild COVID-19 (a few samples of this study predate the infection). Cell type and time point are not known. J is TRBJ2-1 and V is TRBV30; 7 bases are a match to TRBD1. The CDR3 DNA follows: TGTGCCTGGCGTTCACAGGGGAACGAGCAGTTCTTC. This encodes CAWRSQGNEQFF.